One TCR beta chain is described in this entry. This sample stems from a study of CD4 and CD8 cells across lung adenocarcinoma regions. Each CDR3 protein is one row after TCRdb ran MiXCR on the PCR reads. This sample has around 6,800 distinct CDR3 sequences, with approximately 49% found just once. From germline, CDR1 is MNHNS and CDR2 SASEGT. The CDR3 sequence is 13 residues long. The receptor's source is a male donor with lung adenocarcinoma. The CD4 and CD8 labels of this study may be unreliable. Sequencing was performed on CD8+ T cells from the center of a lung tumor. This rearrangement joins TRBV6-1 to TRBJ2-1; weak D call: TRBD1 (5 bases). The DNA end favors TRBJ2-7, so the J call may be wrong. The CDR3 nucleotides are TGTGCCAGCAGCACGTTAAGGGGTGCGGAGCAGTACTTC. Protein sequence: CASSTLRGAEQYF.